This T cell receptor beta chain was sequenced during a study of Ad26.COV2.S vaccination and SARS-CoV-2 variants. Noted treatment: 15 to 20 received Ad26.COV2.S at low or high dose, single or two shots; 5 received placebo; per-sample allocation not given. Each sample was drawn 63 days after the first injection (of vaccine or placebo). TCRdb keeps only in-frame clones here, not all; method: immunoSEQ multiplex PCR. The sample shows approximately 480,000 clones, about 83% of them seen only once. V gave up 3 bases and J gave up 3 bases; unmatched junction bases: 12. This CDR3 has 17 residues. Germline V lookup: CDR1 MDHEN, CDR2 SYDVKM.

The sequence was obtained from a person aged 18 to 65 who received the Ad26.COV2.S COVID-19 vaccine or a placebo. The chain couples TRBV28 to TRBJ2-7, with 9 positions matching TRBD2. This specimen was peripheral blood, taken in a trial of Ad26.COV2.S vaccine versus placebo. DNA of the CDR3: TGTGCCAGCAGTTTGTGGGCTAGCGGGGATTTCTTCTACGAGCAGTACTTC. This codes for CASSLWASGDFFYEQYF.